A selection of T cell receptor beta chains follows, all from one sample in a study of beta chain features in type 1 diabetes. The table came from immunoSEQ multiplex PCR; TCRdb's copy has only in-frame clones and leaves some out. The sample has 860,000 or so clones, roughly 16% seen once. The specimen sequenced was naive CD4+ T cells from blood. The receptors were gathered from a woman under 30 in good health. Each CDR3 is given with its conserved first and last residue. The order of the fields is D gene, J gene, clone size, V gene, CDR3 DNA, CDR3 protein. D genes are given only for firm matches. Only part of the rows carry a size: once, few, many, or a class if the clone is expanded.

TRBD2 TRBJ2-1 few TRBV10-3 TGTGCCATCAGTGGACTAGCGGGGAACAATGAGCAGTTCTTC CAISGLAGNNEQFF
NA TRBJ2-2 few TRBV9 TGTGCCAGCAGCGTGAGACAGGGAGGCACCGGGGAGCTGTTTTTT CASSVRQGGTGELFF
NA TRBJ1-2 few TRBV7-9 TGTGCCAGCAGTCGACCGGGGTCCTATGGCTACACCTTC CASSRPGSYGYTF
NA TRBJ2-3 NA TRBV7-8 TGTGCCAGCAGCGCACAAACAGGCCCAGATACGCAGTATTTT CASSAQTGPDTQYF
TRBD1 TRBJ2-7 NA TRBV15 TGTGCCACCAGCCGGAACAGGGGGTACGAGCAGTACTTC CATSRNRGYEQYF
NA TRBJ2-5 NA TRBV18 TGTGCCAGCTCACCGCGGCAGGGCGAGGAGACCCAGTACTTC CASSPRQGEETQYF
TRBD2 TRBJ2-3 NA TRBV7-2 TGTGCCAGCAGCTTAAATCGCCTAGCGGGAGGGGGTACGCAGTATTTT CASSLNRLAGGGTQYF
NA TRBJ1-2 few TRBV6-5 TGTGCCAGCAGTTATCCAGGTGCCTATGGCTACACCTTC CASSYPGAYGYTF
TRBD2 TRBJ2-1 NA TRBV9 TGTGCCAGCAGCTTAGCGGGTCCCTCCTACAATGAGCAGTTCTTC CASSLAGPSYNEQFF
NA TRBJ2-3 few TRBV5-1 TGCGCCAGCAGCCCGGGACTGGCAGATACGCAGTATTTT CASSPGLADTQYF
NA TRBJ1-2 NA TRBV7-3 TGTGCCAGCAGCTTAACCCGGGGAGATGGCTACACCTTC CASSLTRGDGYTF
NA TRBJ2-7 few TRBV7-9 TGTGCCAGCAGCCCCGGTAACAGGAACTCCTACGAGCAGTACTTC CASSPGNRNSYEQYF
NA TRBJ2-1 few TRBV7-9 TGTGCCAGCAGCTTAGCAGGCAGGAGCAACAATGAGCAGTTCTTC CASSLAGRSNNEQFF
NA TRBJ1-6 few TRBV25-1 TGTGCCAGCAGTGGCCCCTATAATTCACCCCTCCACTTT CASSGPYNSPLHF
NA TRBJ1-1 NA TRBV5-6 TGTGCCAGCAGCTTGGTTACCAGGGTCCTCACTGAAGCTTTCTTT CASSLVTRVLTEAFF
TRBD1 TRBJ1-5 NA TRBV4-2 TGTGCCAGCAGCCAAGATACAGGGGTTAATCAGCCCCAGCATTTT CASSQDTGVNQPQHF
TRBD1 TRBJ1-5 NA TRBV15 TGTGCCACCAGAGCCGGGACAGGGGATCCCAATCAGCCCCAGCATTTT CATRAGTGDPNQPQHF
TRBD2 TRBJ2-1 NA TRBV13 TGTGCCAGCAGCCAAGGACTGGGTAGCGGGAGGAACAATGAGCAGTTCTTC CASSQGLGSGRNNEQFF
TRBD1 TRBJ2-7 few TRBV10-3 TGTGCCATCAGTGGGACAGGGGGCGACGAGCAGTACTTC CAISGTGGDEQYF
NA TRBJ1-2 NA TRBV4-1 TGCGCCAGCAGCCAAACCAGGCTTGGTGGCTACACCTTC CASSQTRLGGYTF
NA TRBJ1-1 NA TRBV18 TGTGCCAGCTCACCAGGGGCAAACACTGAAGCTTTCTTT CASSPGANTEAFF
TRBD1 TRBJ2-7 NA TRBV28 TGTGCCAGCGTGACAGGGCACGAGCAGTACTTC CASVTGHEQYF
NA TRBJ2-2 NA TRBV2 TGTGCCAGCAACAGTCTGTCCGGGGAGCTGTTTTTT CASNSLSGELFF
NA TRBJ1-1 NA TRBV5-4 TGTGCCAGCAGCTTGGACTCCAACAGGGAAGCTTTCTTT CASSLDSNREAFF
TRBD1 TRBJ2-7 few TRBV10-3 TGTGCCAACCGGGACAGGGTGAATCACGAGCAGTACTTC CANRDRVNHEQYF
NA TRBJ1-1 NA TRBV18 TGTGCCAGCTCACCACTATTGATTCCTAGGGGAAAAGCTTTCTTT CASSPLLIPRGKAFF
NA TRBJ2-1 NA TRBV5-1 TGCGCCAGCAGCTTCCTAGTTGACAATGAGCAGTTCTTC CASSFLVDNEQFF